This T cell receptor beta chain was documented in a study of blood T cell repertoires in COVID-19 (dated by TCRdb to 2018 to 2021). A note on the overall study: Samples from collaborators originated in the United States, Italy and Spain and spanned both the acute and convalescent phases of COVID-19. The prospective study material was composed of cDNA or gDNA derived from T cells, B-cell-depleted T cells, or PBMCs. Deeply sampled blood TCRbeta repertoires from subjects exposed to, actively infected with, or recovered from COVID-19 were included in the dataset. The repertoires were made available in a free public database intended to serve as a resource for research on the immune response to SARS-CoV-2. The samples were drawn from two sources: the first 160 participants of the ongoing ImmuneRACE study, and fewer than 1,500 subjects contributed by 6 global collaborators. The sample metadata nearly always contained a de-identified subject ID, COVID-19 status, age in years and sex. Where HLA class I and class II types were available, the types were taken from metadata supplied by the sample provider, not from assay-based typing. General findings and caveats noted by the study authors: How much clinical and demographic metadata was included differed by source and by participant, and the metadata was provided uncurated.

Collaborating institutions collected whole blood in K2EDTA tubes following their own protocols. For TCRbeta analysis, collaborators shipped samples as frozen whole blood, isolated PBMCs, or DNA extracted from either of those sample types. TCRbeta CDR3 regions were amplified from genomic DNA using the immunoSEQ Assay, a bias-controlled multiplex PCR. Processing in the source paper ran as follows. The number of nucleated cells in each sample was estimated from the amplification of reference gene primers within the assay. To quantify the absolute abundance of each unique TCRbeta CDR3 rearrangement, sequence reads were collapsed and filtered. For each sample, productive Simpson clonality was calculated as the square root of Simpson's diversity index over productive rearrangements. Entries here come from immuneACCESS through TCRdb and include only in-frame sequences with V and J called. Some clones fail to appear in such tables; in the studies checked, an unresolved V gene covers under half of the shortfall, and the cause of the remainder is unknown. V, J and clone size are taken as reported in that table, and D and trimming were inferred from the DNA itself. Within this sample are around 94,000 clones, with 84% of them counted one time only. Over 9.5% of the sample is in the top ten clones.

Ends trimmed: V by 3 bases, J by 7 bases; bases unmatched to a gene: 15. Looking up the germline V gene (reference sequence) yields CDR1 LNHDA and CDR2 SQIVND. The CDR3 sequence holds 18 residues, the cysteine and phenylalanine included. Only the CDR3 region is kept as DNA, spanning 54 bases read in frame from base 1. Details on this clone: There is no known antigen for this receptor. No per-base quality is available; no much larger clone lies one base away.

The chain employs TRBV19 and TRBJ1-5, and TRBD1 matches 10 of the central bases. Material: peripheral blood. The sequence derives from a man aged 35 to 55 with active or convalescent COVID-19. The DNA sequence is TGTGCCAGTAGTATGCGGGACAGGGGTTCGGGAGGCCCCCAGCCCCAGCATTTT. Translated, this is CASSMRDRGSGGPQPQHF. Where the CDR3 stops, the reference TRBV19 and TRBJ1-5 genes take over; the full variable domain is DGGITQSPKYLFRKEGQNVTLSCEQNLNHDAMYWYRQDPGQGLRLIYYSQIVNDFQKGDIAEGYSVSREKKESFPLTVTSAQKNPTAFYLCASSMRDRGSGGPQPQHFGDGTRLSIL.